This paragraph reports one T cell receptor (beta chain). Clones were sequenced by immunoSEQ multiplex PCR, and TCRdb holds only the in-frame ones, with some missing. The data show about 83,000 clones, about nine tenths seen once. The sample is drawn from a study of blood T cell repertoires in COVID-19. From germline, CDR1 is SGHRS and CDR2 YFSETQ. The CDR3 length is 13 residues. After removal of 4 bases from V and 14 bases from J, the junction contained 9 bases not matched to a gene. The TCR was taken from a woman between 45 and 60 years old with active or convalescent COVID-19. The source material was peripheral blood. The chain is built from TRBV5-1 and TRBJ1-2, with 12 nucleotides matching TRBD1. This chain's CDR3 is CASSTGTGGGLTF. The CDR3 coding sequence is TGCGCCAGCAGCACGGGGACAGGGGGCGGTCTGACCTTC.